This T cell receptor beta chain emerged from a study of blood T cell repertoires in COVID-19. The repertoire was sequenced with immunoSEQ multiplex PCR; TCRdb's copy has only in-frame clones and lacks some. The sample lists around 26,000 clones; 80% to 85% were seen once. V was trimmed by 4 bases and J by 5 bases, leaving 8 bases between them. CDR1 SGHTA and CDR2 FQGNSA come from the germline V gene. This CDR3 comprises 13 residues. This clone was detected once. The V call is TRBV7-2, the J call TRBJ2-2, with D unresolved. The sequencing sample was made of peripheral blood. This receptor was identified in a human donor in a cohort sampled during active COVID-19. CDR3 sequence reads: CASSSSRTGELFF. For the CDR3, the DNA is TGTGCCAGCAGCTCATCTAGAACCGGGGAGCTGTTTTTT.